This T cell receptor (beta chain) was recorded in a study of shared clonotypes between healthy human individuals. In the study overall: Aged 18 to 49, the donors were a couple of women and a few men. Findings and caveats of the study: A handful of donors held about 4.5% of naive CD4 clonotypes in common. What naive subsets generally showed was a larger estimated richness than memory subsets showed.

Splitting of CD4+ cells produced CD45RA+ naive and CD45RA-negative memory subsets. The CDR3 loop spans 12 amino acids. The germline gives CDR1 SGHNT, CDR2 YYREEE (reference sequence). Trimming cost V 4 bases and J 6 bases, with 11 bases left between them. The method was immunoSEQ multiplex PCR; TCRdb's version includes in-frame clones alone and lacks a portion of them. The data hold about 2.4 million clones, with 93% observed a single time. As regards this clone: Its antigen is currently unknown.

The chain links TRBV5-4 to TRBJ2-7, with D unresolved. The sequence was obtained from a man aged 18 to 30 in good health. Some clones in this sample may be carry-over from other donors' samples. The sample taken for sequencing was naive CD4+ T cells from PBMCs. Indicated subset: CD45RA+ positively selected. The CDR3 coding sequence is TGTGCCAGCAGCCTATTCTGGAGCGAGCAGTACTTC. This encodes CASSLFWSEQYF.